One T cell receptor beta chain is described in this entry. The antigen this receptor binds is unknown. No much larger clone exists at a distance of one base, and base qualities are not known. The library was built by means of the immunoSEQ multiplex PCR assay. TCRdb's version of the immuneACCESS table is confined to in-frame rearrangements and falls short of the full clone set. An unresolved V gene accounts for under half of the shortfall where checked; the remainder is of unknown origin. This sample has roughly 710,000 clones in its table, and 75% to 90% of those were observed once. The ten largest make up 0.0095% to 0.011% of the sample. This sample is drawn from a study of shared T cell receptors in the human thymus (dated by TCRdb to the early 2020s). Background for the entire study: The study investigated the way shared, self-reactive T-cell receptor alpha chains are produced in the human thymus.

In the germline V gene, CDR1 corresponds to MRHNA and CDR2 to SNTAGT. V and J are truncated by 4 bases and 5 bases respectively, leaving an intervening sequence of 11 bases. The CDR3 spans 13 residues, from the cysteine through the phenylalanine. Just the 39-base CDR3 DNA is kept, in frame starting at base 1. In addition, the sample was reused for a study of human thymus T cells. The other study reports the following: Donors were immunologically healthy infants undergoing open corrective cardiac surgery for congenital heart defects in Finland. Thymus tissue was obtained as surgical resects removed during corrective cardiac surgery. V and J gene segment usage appeared biased in both thymic and peripheral blood repertoires. The related research found that thymic TCR repertoires overlapped highly between unrelated individuals. The study characterized TCR alpha and beta repertoires from under 10 infant thymus samples and a few related peripheral blood samples. The cohort included over five male and two female infants, with donor ages spanning 7 to 244 days. Thymocytes were freed from the tissue by mechanical means and kept at -70 degrees C as pellets of roughly 9-34 million cells. A QIAsymphony instrument was used to extract genomic DNA from frozen cell pellets. Using the immunoSEQ multiplex PCR assay, the TCRB and TCRAD loci were amplified from a standardized quantity of quality-controlled genomic DNA. The V(D)J region was spanned by amplicons of a length sufficient to cover the CDR3 and to identify V and J genes. The commercial immunoSEQ service was used to sequence amplicons on an Illumina platform. Primer bias and sequencing errors were corrected as previously described, and TCRAD and TCRB were defined on the basis of the IMGT database. Repertoires were analysed with immunoSEQ Analyzer 3.0 and VDJTools, covering basic statistics, V/J segment usage, diversity estimates, rarefaction and pairwise overlap. Chao1, ChaoE, Efron-Thisted, Shannon and inverse Simpson indices were used to estimate diversity, which was also estimated on datasets down-sampled to the smallest sample. Repertoire overlap was determined by strict matching of CDR3 nucleotide sequence, V gene and J gene, and Jaccard-based multidimensional scaling clustering was applied. On average, around 780,000 unique TCRB clonotypes were obtained from thymus samples, compared with approximately 82,000 from blood samples.

The receptor was derived from a girl under three years old with a congenital heart defect. Donor details come from another sample of the same person, matched by shared clones. The material sequenced was thymocytes. The sequence links TRBV6-4 to TRBJ2-5; the D gene cannot be resolved reliably. The DNA reads as follows: TGTGCCAGCAGTGGCGCTTTCAAGGAGACCCAGTACTTC. Its protein is CASSGAFKETQYF.